Shown below are 19 T cell receptor beta chains from a single sample sequenced in a study of CD8+ T cells in alopecia areata. The authors extracted RNA and reverse transcribed it into cDNA as the sequencing template. Generated by immunoSEQ multiplex PCR, the TCRdb table keeps only in-frame clones and is missing some. The sample contains a few hundred thousand clones, 65% to 70% of which appear only once. The material sequenced was CD4+ T cells sorted from blood, taken at week 0. These receptors were collected from a human donor with alopecia areata.

The chain couples TRBV15 to TRBJ2-7; D perhaps matches TRBD2 (6 bases). Germline CDR1 and CDR2: LNHNV and YYDKDF (reference sequence). V was pared by 0 bases and J by 2 bases, with 11 bases between. The CDR3 spans 15 residues. This chain's CDR3 is CATSRERTIAYEQYF. In DNA, the CDR3 is TGTGCCACCAGCAGAGAGAGGACTATTGCCTACGAGCAGTACTTC.

This clone showed up just a few times. The chain combines TRBV4-3 with TRBJ2-4; D is perhaps TRBD1 (6 bases). The V end lost 0 bases, the J end lost 1 base, and 16 bases lay between the germline ends. The CDR3 is 18 amino acids. Germline V lookup: CDR1 LGHNA, CDR2 YSLEER. CDR3 sequence reads: CASSQDEMGAGAKNIQYF. The DNA for the CDR3 is TGCGCCAGCAGCCAAGATGAGATGGGGGCAGGCGCCAAAAACATTCAGTACTTC.

The V and J genes are TRBV7-9 and TRBJ2-7; unclear D gene. V was clipped by 10 bases and J by 5 bases, with 12 bases between them. This CDR3 comprises 11 residues. Germline loops: CDR1 SEHNR, CDR2 FQNEAQ (reference sequence). CDR3 loop: CATRESHEQYF. CDR3 nucleotide sequence: TGTGCCACCAGAGAAAGCCACGAGCAGTACTTC.

The chain joins TRBV6-6 to TRBJ1-6, with D hard to call. This CDR3 comprises 13 residues. The V gene's germline CDR1 is MNHNY and CDR2 SVGAGI (reference sequence). V was pared by 6 bases and J by 6 bases, with 9 bases between. The CDR3 DNA sequence: TGTGCCAGCAGCCCGGGGATTAATTCACCCCTCCACTTT. Encoded protein: CASSPGINSPLHF.

The chain recombines TRBV29-1 with TRBJ2-3; D is perhaps TRBD1 or TRBD2 (5 bases each). The germline V and J ends were trimmed by 6 bases and 3 bases, with 19 bases remaining between them. The CDR3 length is 15 residues. CDR1 is SQVTM, CDR2 ANQGSEA, per germline. In DNA, the CDR3 is TGCAGCGTCGGCCTGGGACCAAAGGGGACAGATACGCAGTATTTT. Residues: CSVGLGPKGTDTQYF.

This clone has just one count. The chain couples TRBV10-2 to TRBJ2-2; 7 bases are a match to TRBD1. Germline assignment: CDR1 WSHSY and CDR2 SAAADI. V dropped 10 bases and J dropped 0; count of bases not matched to a gene: 2. The CDR3 length is 13 residues. The DNA of the CDR3 is TGCGCCACCGGGACAGCGAACACCGGGGAGCTGTTTTTT. This sequence encodes CATGTANTGELFF.

The chain couples TRBV7-9 to TRBJ2-1; possibly TRBD2 for D (5 bases). The CDR3 sequence is 13 residues long. V gave up 3 bases and J gave up 5 bases, with 8 bases separating them. Germline V gene sequence: CDR1 SEHNR, CDR2 FQNEAQ (reference sequence). The CDR3 DNA follows: TGTGCCAGCAGCTTTTCAGCGGACAATGAGCAGTTCTTC. It codes for CASSFSADNEQFF.

The chain uses TRBV2 and TRBJ2-6; the D is unclear. Looked up from germline, CDR1 is SNHLY and CDR2 is FYNNEI. V was cut by 2 bases and J by 4 bases, with 9 bases left in between. The CDR3 consists of 15 residues. The CDR3 loop reads CASSELTPGANVLTF. Here the CDR3 DNA reads TGTGCCAGCAGTGAATTGACTCCCGGGGCCAACGTCCTGACTTTC.

This clone was detected once. The chain links TRBV5-4 to TRBJ2-3; the D gene is possibly TRBD2 (6 bases). The germline V gene has CDR1 SGHNT and CDR2 YYREEE (reference sequence). V lost 5 bases, J lost 1 base, and 11 bases lay in between. This CDR3 has 14 amino acids. This CDR3 reads CASRPGDRTDTQYF. For the CDR3, the DNA is TGTGCCAGCAGACCGGGGGATCGCACAGATACGCAGTATTTT.

This clone was observed once. V gene TRBV29-1 combines with J gene TRBJ1-2; D unresolved. V dropped 1 base and J dropped 7 bases, with 10 bases sitting between them. Germline values: CDR1 SQVTM, CDR2 ANQGSEA. CDR3 length equals 12 residues. CDR3 residues: CSVEVRIGGYTF. The CDR3 bases are TGCAGCGTTGAAGTCAGAATCGGTGGCTACACCTTC. Supplemented by reference TRBV29-1 and TRBJ1-2, the full variable domain reads SAVISQKPSRDICQRGTSLTIQCQVDSQVTMMFWYRQQPGQSLTLIATANQGSEATYESGFVIDKFPISRPNLTFSTLTVSNMSPEDSSIYLCSVEVRIGGYTFGSGTRLTVV.

The table lists this clone with a few counts. This chain uses TRBV10-3 with TRBJ1-6; D not resolved. The CDR3 spans 13 residues. The germline gives CDR1 ENHRY, CDR2 SYGVKD. The ends were cut back, 2 bases at V and 10 bases at J, with 9 bases in the middle. The CDR3 DNA sequence: TGTGCCATCAGTGAGGGTGGGAGCTCACCCCTCCACTTT. It specifies CAISEGGSSPLHF.

The V gene is TRBV10-3, the J gene TRBJ2-3, with D perhaps matching TRBD1 (5 bases). The germline gives CDR1 ENHRY, CDR2 SYGVKD. The CDR3 consists of 15 residues. Trimming took 1 base from V and 3 from J, leaving 11 bases between them. CDR3 sequence: CAISEFQGVTDTQYF. CDR3 DNA sequence: TGTGCCATCAGTGAGTTTCAAGGGGTGACAGATACGCAGTATTTT.

The chain couples TRBV15 to TRBJ2-5; perhaps TRBD2 as D (5 bases). Trimming cost V 4 bases and J 2 bases, with 11 bases left between them. This CDR3 has 14 residues. Germline assignment: CDR1 LNHNV and CDR2 YYDKDF (reference sequence). The CDR3: CATSTLEVQETQYF. CDR3 DNA: TGTGCCACCAGCACCCTGGAGGTTCAAGAGACCCAGTACTTC. Together with reference TRBV15 and TRBJ2-5, the CDR3 gives the full variable domain: DAMVIQNPRYQVTQFGKPVTLSCSQTLNHNVMYWYQQKSSQAPKLLFHYYDKDFNNEADTPDNFQSRRPNTSFCFLDIRSPGLGDTAMYLCATSTLEVQETQYFGPGTRLLVL.

This clone was observed a handful of times. The identical CDR3 is also encoded by other nucleotide sequences in the sample. The chain recombines TRBV6-5 with TRBJ2-5, with D perhaps matching TRBD1 (6 bases). CDR1 and CDR2 from the germline V gene are MNHEY and SVGAGI. V was trimmed by 6 bases and J by 4 bases, leaving 12 bases between them. This CDR3 has 13 residues. The CDR3: CASSYRVRETQYF. For the CDR3, the DNA is TGTGCCAGCAGCTACAGGGTTAGAGAGACCCAGTACTTC.

The rearrangement uses TRBV29-1 and TRBJ2-1; TRBD1 is a possible D gene (6 bases). CDR1 and CDR2 from the germline V gene are SQVTM and ANQGSEA. Deletions cut 6 bases from V and 0 bases from J, with 9 bases between. The CDR3 extends over 13 amino acids. The DNA for the CDR3 is TGCAGCGTCACAGGGAGCTCCTACAATGAGCAGTTCTTC. It codes for CSVTGSSYNEQFF.

The chain joins TRBV4-1 to TRBJ1-1; D is perhaps TRBD1 (5 bases). Between the trimmed V and J ends, which lost 5 bases and 6 bases, there was a span of 16 bases. The CDR3 is made up of 14 amino acids. Germline loops: CDR1 MGHRA, CDR2 YSYEKL. CDR3 sequence: CASSSGPFGAEAFF. Here the CDR3 DNA reads TGCGCCAGCAGCTCGGGACCCTTTGGTGCTGAAGCTTTCTTT.

This chain uses TRBV29-1 with TRBJ1-2; TRBD1 matches 7 bases. The CDR3 length is 12 residues. V shed 6 bases and J 4 bases; nucleotides not matched to a gene: 5. Germline CDR1 SQVTM, CDR2 ANQGSEA. The CDR3 coding sequence is TGCAGCGTGACAGGGATCGGCTATGGCTACACCTTC. This sequence encodes CSVTGIGYGYTF.

This sequence joins TRBV25-1 and TRBJ2-7; 9 bases fit TRBD1. The V segment lost 3 bases and the J segment 5 bases; nucleotides outside the gene matches: 11. Germline-derived CDR1 and CDR2 are MGHDK and SYGVNS. The CDR3 consists of 16 residues. CDR3 amino acids: CASSDRDRVVLNEQYF. In nucleotides, the CDR3 is TGTGCCAGCAGTGATAGGGACAGGGTGGTTTTGAACGAGCAGTACTTC.

The sample holds one count of this clone. The sample contains more than one DNA sequence encoding this CDR3. V and J are TRBV7-2 and TRBJ2-7; maybe TRBD1 (5 bases). The germline V gene encodes CDR1 SGHTA and CDR2 FQGNSA. This CDR3 has 14 residues. V lost 2 bases and J lost 0, with 8 bases in between. The CDR3 nucleotides are TGTGCCAGCAGCTTAAGAACAGGCTCCTACGAGCAGTACTTC. Translated: CASSLRTGSYEQYF.